One sample yielded the 4 T cell receptor beta chains listed below, sequenced in a study of CD8 T cells in Susac syndrome. Reverse transcription used roughly 0.45 to 1 ug RNA and random hexamers. Each CDR3 protein is one row after TCRdb ran MiXCR on the immunoSEQ multiplex PCR reads. Among approximately 150,000 distinct CDR3 sequences listed, approximately 94% were seen once. The sample taken for sequencing was CD4+ T cells from PBMCs. Receptors were obtained from a human donor in good health.

The J gene is TRBJ1-1, the V gene TRBV6-6; tentative D call: TRBD1 (6 bases). V lost 8 bases to trimming and J lost 5 bases, with 15 bases between them. Germline-derived CDR1 and CDR2 are MNHNY and SVGAGI (reference sequence). This CDR3 is 13 amino acids long. This chain's CDR3 is CASQRGGDTEAFF. The CDR3 DNA is TGTGCCAGCCAGAGGGGGGGTGATACTGAAGCTTTCTTT.

The V and J genes are TRBV5-4 and TRBJ2-3, with 11 bases aligning to TRBD2. Germline CDR1 and CDR2: SGHNT and YYREEE (reference sequence). The junction had 8 bases not matched to a gene; V was cut back by 0 bases and J by 5 bases. The CDR3 contains 17 residues. CDR3: CASSLGGTSGSLDTQYF. CDR3 DNA: TGTGCCAGCAGCTTGGGGGGGACTAGCGGTTCTCTAGATACGCAGTATTTT.

CDR3 DNA sequence: TGCAGTGCTAGAACCCCCTGGAGCTACCAAGAGACCCAGTACTTC. It codes for CSARTPWSYQETQYF. V usage is TRBV20-1 and J usage is TRBJ2-5, with D unresolved. V lost 2 bases and J lost 0, with 13 bases in between. CDR3 length: 15 residues. In germline, CDR1 is DFQATT, CDR2 SNEGSKA (reference sequence).

The CDR3 loop reads CASSSIQGSYEQYF. CDR3 DNA: TGTGCCAGCAGCTCAATACAGGGAAGCTACGAGCAGTACTTC. The chain has TRBV5-4 and TRBJ2-7; TRBD1 might be the D (6 bases). Trimming removed 3 bases from V and 3 bases from J, with 13 bases in between. Germline V gene lookup returns CDR1 SGHNT and CDR2 YYREEE (reference sequence). The CDR3 length is 14 residues.